This T cell receptor beta chain was obtained from a study of control samples from healthy donors and cancer patients. Clones were read by immunoSEQ multiplex PCR, and TCRdb kept only the in-frame ones, dropping some. The repertoire holds just over 90,000 clones, with 86% as singletons. The CDR3 is made up of 16 amino acids. Germline V gene lookup returns CDR1 KGHSH and CDR2 LQKENI. The V and J ends lost 2 bases and 7 bases respectively, with 17 bases between them. In its sample, this clone was seen a few times. The TCR was taken from a woman aged 45-65 years in good health. The V gene is TRBV18, the J gene TRBJ2-2; perhaps TRBD1 as D (7 bases). Input material: blood. Written as DNA, the CDR3 is TGTGCCAGCTCACCAGTTCAGGGGGGAGACAACGGGGAGCTGTTTTTT. As protein: CASSPVQGGDNGELFF.